This TCR beta chain was observed in a study of T cell responses to AZD1222 COVID-19 vaccine. Turning to the study itself: Pooled samples include second doses given at about 4 or 12 weeks.

The CDR3 length is 16 residues. Trimming took off 0 bases at V and 0 bases at J, with 8 bases between the two ends. Germline V gives CDR1 LGHNA, CDR2 YSLEER. Study observations and caveats: Nearly half of spike-specific TCRs reportedly target variant regions that are unmutated in the B.1.351 and B.1.1.7 variants. White British donors predominated, females outnumbered males, and clonal diversity was possibly underestimated.

This table comes from immunoSEQ multiplex PCR, and its TCRdb copy is limited to in-frame clones, with some not included. The sample lists 150,000 or so clones, about 90% occurring once. This clone occurred many times. The antigen is not known. The material was peripheral blood, obtained on day 0 of AZD1222 vaccination. This sequence joins TRBV4-3 and TRBJ1-4; D gene unclear. The clonotype originates from an adult in good health. The CDR3 loop reads CASSQDRSATNEKLFF. CDR3 DNA sequence: TGCGCCAGCAGCCAAGATAGGAGTGCAACTAATGAAAAACTGTTTTTT.